This T cell receptor beta chain was obtained from a study of T cell repertoires in cytomegalovirus infection. Study details: CMV infection and matching HLA type were both indicated by public TCR beta signatures. Findings and limits, study-wide: The study found HLA-C-restricted CMV-specific TCR beta clonotypes dominating the ex vivo response.

V shed 0 bases and J shed 7 bases, with 9 bases lying between them. Looked up from germline, CDR1 is MNHNY and CDR2 is SVGAGI (reference sequence). The CDR3 contains 14 residues. The table lists this clonotype with a few counts. Antigen specificity is unknown. TCRdb re-called the reads through MiXCR, storing one row per CDR3 protein. The sample lists approximately 990,000 distinct CDR3 sequences; roughly 30% were seen once. The clonotype comes from a human donor in good health (CMV status not recorded). Some clones in this sample may be carry-over from other donors' samples. The chain has TRBV6-6 and TRBJ1-4, with D unclear. The material was cultured CD8+ T cells from PBMCs, obtained from culture after CMV antigen stimulation. The CDR3 nucleotides read TGTGCCAGCAGTTACTCTGGACGTCGTGAAAAACTGTTTTTT. This gives the protein CASSYSGRREKLFF.